This entry lists 10 T cell receptor beta chains sequenced from one sample in a study of T cell responses to AZD1222 COVID-19 vaccine. Libraries were prepared by immunoSEQ multiplex PCR; TCRdb keeps only in-frame clonotypes and omits some of them. This sample carries about 140,000 clones, around nine tenths of them seen once, and the ten largest clones take 5%. The sequenced sample was peripheral blood, obtained on day 0 of AZD1222 vaccination. Every receptor here comes from an adult in good health.

This clone was counted a single time. This rearrangement joins TRBV5-1 to TRBJ2-1, with 13 bases lining up with TRBD2. Trimming removed 2 bases from V and 7 bases from J; junction bases left unmatched: 6. Germline loops: CDR1 SGHRS, CDR2 YFSETQ. The CDR3 has 16 amino acids. CDR3 sequence (DNA): TGCGCCAGCAGCTTTCCGGGACTAGCGGGGACAAATGAGCAGTTCTTC. Translated, it gives CASSFPGLAGTNEQFF.

CDR3 sequence reads: CASSQKGQHYGYTF. CDR3 in DNA: TGTGCCAGCAGCCAAAAGGGACAGCACTATGGCTACACCTTC. The chain employs TRBV16 and TRBJ1-2; 7 nucleotides align to TRBD1. The CDR3 is made up of 14 amino acids. Germline assignment: CDR1 KGHSY and CDR2 FQNENV. Trimming removed 2 bases from V and 3 bases from J; junction bases left unmatched: 3.

The chain is built from TRBV7-2 and TRBJ1-2; weak D call: TRBD1 (5 bases). From germline, CDR1 is SGHTA and CDR2 FQGNSA. This CDR3 region has 16 residues. The V gene lost 1 base and the J gene lost 4 bases, with 16 bases spanning the gap. The CDR3 sequence is CASSLGFGGDPYGYTF. DNA for the CDR3: TGTGCCAGCAGCTTAGGGTTCGGGGGGGACCCCTATGGCTACACCTTC.

V usage is TRBV5-5 and J usage is TRBJ2-7; unclear D gene. The CDR3 covers 13 residues. Trimming removed 4 bases at V and 3 bases at J, with 11 bases between. Looked up from germline, CDR1 is SGHKS and CDR2 is YYEKEE (reference sequence). CDR3 nucleotide sequence: TGTGCCAGCAGCCCTGAGACAAGCTACGAGCAGTACTTC. Translating it yields CASSPETSYEQYF.

This chain connects TRBV28 to TRBJ2-2; D not certain. The CDR3 has 13 residues. CDR1 and CDR2 from the germline V gene are MDHEN and SYDVKM. V was clipped by 4 bases and J by 10 bases, with 13 bases between them. CDR3 protein: CASSSGPYVELFF. The CDR3 DNA follows: TGTGCCAGCAGTTCCGGACCCTACGTGGAGCTGTTTTTT.

The chain carries TRBV7-2 and TRBJ2-7, with 8 positions matching TRBD2. The CDR3 length is 13 residues. Germline V lookup: CDR1 SGHTA, CDR2 FQGNSA. J gave up 7 bases and V 7 bases, and 9 bases lay outside the gene matches. CDR3 nucleotides: TGTGCCAGCACCCCCCGGGGGGGCTATGAGCAGTACTTC. Translating gives CASTPRGGYEQYF. Full variable domain (outside the CDR3, taken from reference TRBV7-2 and TRBJ2-7): GAGVSQSPSNKVTEKGKDVELRCDPISGHTALYWYRQSLGQGLEFLIYFQGNSAPDKSGLPSDRFSAERTGGSVSTLTIQRTQQEDSAVYLCASTPRGGYEQYFGPGTRLTVT.

The chain couples TRBV5-1 to TRBJ2-2, with 9 bases identical to TRBD1. With V trimmed by 4 bases and J by 5 bases, 9 bases remained unmatched. This CDR3 comprises 16 residues. Germline CDR1 SGHRS, CDR2 YFSETQ. The DNA for the CDR3 is TGCGCCAGCAGCCCCCCGGGACAGGGTTGGACCGGGGAGCTGTTTTTT. Protein product: CASSPPGQGWTGELFF.

V gene TRBV2 combines with J gene TRBJ2-7, with no clear D. V gave up 3 bases and J gave up 7 bases, with 13 bases separating them. Germline loops: CDR1 SNHLY, CDR2 FYNNEI. This CDR3 spans 13 amino acids. CDR3 sequence (DNA): TGTGCCAGCAGTGAGCCGGCGCCTCGGGAGCAGTACTTC. Its translation is CASSEPAPREQYF.

The gene calls are TRBV18 and TRBJ1-5, with TRBD1 matching over 7 bases. The CDR3 length is 13 residues. J lost 9 bases, V lost 4 bases, and 6 bases had no gene match. The germline gives CDR1 KGHSH, CDR2 LQKENI. The CDR3 is CASSLDRAGPQHF. CDR3 nucleotides: TGTGCCAGCTCACTCGACAGGGCCGGGCCCCAGCATTTT.

The rearrangement joins TRBV5-4 to TRBJ2-2, with D possibly matching TRBD2 (5 bases). With 0 bases removed from V and 0 bases from J, the gap between germline ends came to 6 bases. Germline CDR1 reads SGHNT; CDR2 reads YYREEE (reference sequence). The CDR3 consists of 15 residues. This CDR3 reads CASSLAGSNTGELFF. CDR3 coding DNA: TGTGCCAGCAGCTTGGCGGGGTCGAACACCGGGGAGCTGTTTTTT.